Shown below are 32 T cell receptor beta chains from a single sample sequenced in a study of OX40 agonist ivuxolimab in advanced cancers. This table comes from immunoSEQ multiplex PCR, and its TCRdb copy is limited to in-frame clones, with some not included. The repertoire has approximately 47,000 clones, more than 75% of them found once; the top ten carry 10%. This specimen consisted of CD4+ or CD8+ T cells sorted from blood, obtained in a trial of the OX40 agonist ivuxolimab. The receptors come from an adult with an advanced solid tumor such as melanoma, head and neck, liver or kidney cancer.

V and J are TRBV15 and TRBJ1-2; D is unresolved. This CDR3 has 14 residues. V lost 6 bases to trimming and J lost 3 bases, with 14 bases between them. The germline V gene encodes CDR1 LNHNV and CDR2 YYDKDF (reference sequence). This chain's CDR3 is CATRETSRDYGYTF. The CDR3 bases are TGTGCCACCAGGGAGACATCGAGGGACTATGGCTACACCTTC.

The CDR3 region is CASSLRRVLGKKLFF. The CDR3 DNA follows: TGCGCCAGCAGCCTTCGTCGGGTTCTCGGCAAAAAACTGTTTTTT. The rearrangement links TRBV4-1 to TRBJ1-4, with D hard to call. The CDR3 spans 15 residues. CDR1 is MGHRA, CDR2 YSYEKL, per germline. V was shortened by 4 bases and J by 9 bases, with 18 bases between the two germline ends.

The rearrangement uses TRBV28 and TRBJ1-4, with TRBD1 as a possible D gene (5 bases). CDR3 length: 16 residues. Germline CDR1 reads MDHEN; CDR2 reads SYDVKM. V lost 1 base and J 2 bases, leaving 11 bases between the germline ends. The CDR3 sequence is CASSLLQVATNEKLFF. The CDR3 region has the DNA TGTGCCAGCAGTTTATTACAGGTTGCGACTAATGAAAAACTGTTTTTT.

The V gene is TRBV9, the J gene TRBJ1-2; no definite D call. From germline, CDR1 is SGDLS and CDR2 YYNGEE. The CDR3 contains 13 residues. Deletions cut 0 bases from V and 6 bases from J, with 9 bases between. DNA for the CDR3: TGTGCCAGCAGCGTAGTAGGGTGGAATGGCTACACCTTC. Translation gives CASSVVGWNGYTF.

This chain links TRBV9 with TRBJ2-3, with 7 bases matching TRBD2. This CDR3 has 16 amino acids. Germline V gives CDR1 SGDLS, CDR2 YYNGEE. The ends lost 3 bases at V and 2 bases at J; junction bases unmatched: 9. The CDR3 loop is CASSDASGDDTDTQYF. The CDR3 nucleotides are TGTGCCAGCAGCGATGCGAGCGGGGACGACACAGATACGCAGTATTTT.

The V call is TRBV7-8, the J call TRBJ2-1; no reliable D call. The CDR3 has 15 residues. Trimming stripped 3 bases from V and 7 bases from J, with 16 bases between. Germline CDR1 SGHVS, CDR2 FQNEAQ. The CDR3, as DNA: TGTGCCAGCAGCTTCTGGGCAGGACCTGGGAATGAGCAGTTCTTC. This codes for CASSFWAGPGNEQFF.

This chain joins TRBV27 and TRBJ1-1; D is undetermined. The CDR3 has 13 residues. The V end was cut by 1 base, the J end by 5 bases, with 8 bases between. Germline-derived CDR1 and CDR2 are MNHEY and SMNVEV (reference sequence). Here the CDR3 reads CASSLFGQTEAFF. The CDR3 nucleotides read TGTGCCAGCAGTTTATTCGGGCAGACTGAAGCTTTCTTT.

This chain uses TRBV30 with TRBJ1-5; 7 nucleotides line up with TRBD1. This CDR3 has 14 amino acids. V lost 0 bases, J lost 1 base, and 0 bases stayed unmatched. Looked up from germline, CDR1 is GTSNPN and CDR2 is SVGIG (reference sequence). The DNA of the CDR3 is TGTGCCTGGAGTGTAGGGGGCAGCAATCAGCCCCAGCATTTT. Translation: CAWSVGGSNQPQHF.

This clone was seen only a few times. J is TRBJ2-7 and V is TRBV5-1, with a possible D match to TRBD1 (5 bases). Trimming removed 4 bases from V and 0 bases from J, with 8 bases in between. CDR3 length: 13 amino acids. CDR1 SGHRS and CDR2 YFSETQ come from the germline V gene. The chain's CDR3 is CASSQGSSYEQYF. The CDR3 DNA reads TGCGCCAGCAGCCAGGGTAGCTCCTACGAGCAGTACTTC.

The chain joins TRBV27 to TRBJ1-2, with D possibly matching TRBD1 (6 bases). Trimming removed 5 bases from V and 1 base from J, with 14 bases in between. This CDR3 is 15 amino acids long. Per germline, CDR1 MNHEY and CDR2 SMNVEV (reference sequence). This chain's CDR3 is CASSIIQGDNYGYTF. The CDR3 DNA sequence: TGTGCCAGCAGTATTATACAGGGAGATAACTATGGCTACACCTTC.

CDR3 sequence (DNA): TGTGCCAGCAGCCAAGATCTTAGGCGGGCCCATAACTATGGCTACACCTTC. Residues: CASSQDLRRAHNYGYTF. V gene TRBV4-2 combines with J gene TRBJ1-2, with no clear D. The CDR3 spans 17 residues. Between the trimmed V and J ends, which lost 0 bases and 1 base, there was a span of 15 bases. The V gene's germline CDR1 is LGHNA and CDR2 YNFKEQ.

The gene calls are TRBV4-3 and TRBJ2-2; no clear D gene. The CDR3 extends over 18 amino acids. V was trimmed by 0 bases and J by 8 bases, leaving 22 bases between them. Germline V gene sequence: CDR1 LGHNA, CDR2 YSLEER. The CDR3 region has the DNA TGCGCCAGCAGCCAAGATCTTCCAACTGGAGCTTTAACTGGGGAGCTGTTTTTT. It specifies CASSQDLPTGALTGELFF.

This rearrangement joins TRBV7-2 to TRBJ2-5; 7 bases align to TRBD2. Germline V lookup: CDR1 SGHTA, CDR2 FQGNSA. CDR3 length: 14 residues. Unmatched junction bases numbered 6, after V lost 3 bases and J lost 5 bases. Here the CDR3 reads CASSFRRGTETQYF. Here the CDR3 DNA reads TGTGCCAGCAGCTTTAGGCGGGGGACGGAGACCCAGTACTTC.

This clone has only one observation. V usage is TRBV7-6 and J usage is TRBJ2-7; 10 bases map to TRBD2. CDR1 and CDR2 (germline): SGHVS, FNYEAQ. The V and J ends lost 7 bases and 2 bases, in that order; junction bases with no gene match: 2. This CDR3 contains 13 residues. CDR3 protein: CASTGTSAYEQYF. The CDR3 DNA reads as TGTGCCAGCACCGGGACTAGCGCCTACGAGCAGTACTTC.

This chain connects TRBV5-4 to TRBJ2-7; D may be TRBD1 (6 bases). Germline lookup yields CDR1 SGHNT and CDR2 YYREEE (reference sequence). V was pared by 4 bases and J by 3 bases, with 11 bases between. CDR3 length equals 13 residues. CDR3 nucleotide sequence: TGTGCCAGCAGCCAGGGGCTGGGCTACGAGCAGTACTTC. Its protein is CASSQGLGYEQYF.

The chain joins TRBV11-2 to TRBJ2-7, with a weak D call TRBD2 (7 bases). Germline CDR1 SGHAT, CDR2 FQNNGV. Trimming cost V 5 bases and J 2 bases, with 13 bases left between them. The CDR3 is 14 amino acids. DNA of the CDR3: TGTGCCAGCAGCACCCAGGGGAGGGCCTACGAGCAGTACTTC. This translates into CASSTQGRAYEQYF.

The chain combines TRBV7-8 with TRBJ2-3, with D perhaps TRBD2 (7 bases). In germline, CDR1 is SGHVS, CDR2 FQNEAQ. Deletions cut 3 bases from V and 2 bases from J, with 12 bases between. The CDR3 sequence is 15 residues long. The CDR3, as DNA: TGTGCCAGCAGCTTGGGTCGGGGGGCCACAGATACGCAGTATTTT. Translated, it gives CASSLGRGATDTQYF.

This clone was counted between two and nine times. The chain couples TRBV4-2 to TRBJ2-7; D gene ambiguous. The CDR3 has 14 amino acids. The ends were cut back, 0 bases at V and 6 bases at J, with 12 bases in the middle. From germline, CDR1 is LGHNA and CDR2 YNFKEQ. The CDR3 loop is CASSQEALVGEQYF. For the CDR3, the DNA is TGTGCCAGCAGCCAAGAAGCCCTAGTAGGCGAGCAGTACTTC.

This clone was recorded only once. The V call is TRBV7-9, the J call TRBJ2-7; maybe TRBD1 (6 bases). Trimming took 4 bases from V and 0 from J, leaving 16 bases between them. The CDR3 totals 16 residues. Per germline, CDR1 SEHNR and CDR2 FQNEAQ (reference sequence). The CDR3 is CASSSKQGSSSYEQYF. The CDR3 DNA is TGTGCCAGCAGCTCAAAACAGGGCTCAAGCTCCTACGAGCAGTACTTC.

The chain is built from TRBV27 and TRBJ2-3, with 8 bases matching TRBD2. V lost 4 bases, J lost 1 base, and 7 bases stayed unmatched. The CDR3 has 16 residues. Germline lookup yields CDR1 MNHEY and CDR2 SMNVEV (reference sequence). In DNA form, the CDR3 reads TGTGCCAGCAGTTCCATAACTAGCGGAGGCACAGATACGCAGTATTTT. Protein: CASSSITSGGTDTQYF.

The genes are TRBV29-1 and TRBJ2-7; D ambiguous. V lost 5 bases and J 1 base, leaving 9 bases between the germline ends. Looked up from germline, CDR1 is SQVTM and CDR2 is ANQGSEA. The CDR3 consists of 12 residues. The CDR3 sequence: CSVHSESYEQYF. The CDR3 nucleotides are TGCAGCGTTCATTCAGAGTCCTACGAGCAGTACTTC.

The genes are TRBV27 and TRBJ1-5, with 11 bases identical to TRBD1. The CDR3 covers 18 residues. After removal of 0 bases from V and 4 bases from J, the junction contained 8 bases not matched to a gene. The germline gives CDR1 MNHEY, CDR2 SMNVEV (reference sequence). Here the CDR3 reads CASSLSGTGGFVNQPQHF. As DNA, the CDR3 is TGTGCCAGCAGTTTATCGGGGACAGGGGGATTTGTGAATCAGCCCCAGCATTTT.

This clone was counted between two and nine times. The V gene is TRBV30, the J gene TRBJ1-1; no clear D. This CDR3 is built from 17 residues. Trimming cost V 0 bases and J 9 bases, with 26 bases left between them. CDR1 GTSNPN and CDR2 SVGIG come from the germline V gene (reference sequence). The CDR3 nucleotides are TGTGCCTGGAGTGTACTTCGTAGGGATACTCCACGTAGCCAAGCTTTCTTT. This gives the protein CAWSVLRRDTPRSQAFF.

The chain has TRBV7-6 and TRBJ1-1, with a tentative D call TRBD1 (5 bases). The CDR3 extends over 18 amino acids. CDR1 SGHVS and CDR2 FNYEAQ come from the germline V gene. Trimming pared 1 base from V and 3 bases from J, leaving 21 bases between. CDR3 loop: CASSLEAGRQNWDTEAFF. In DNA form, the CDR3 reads TGTGCCAGCAGCTTAGAAGCGGGACGGCAAAATTGGGACACTGAAGCTTTCTTT.

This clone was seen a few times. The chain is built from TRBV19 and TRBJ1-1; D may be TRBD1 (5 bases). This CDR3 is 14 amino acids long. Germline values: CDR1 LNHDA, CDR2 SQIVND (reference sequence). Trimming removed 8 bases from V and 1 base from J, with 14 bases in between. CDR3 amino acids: CASSPGQTNTEAFF. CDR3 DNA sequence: TGTGCCAGTTCCCCCGGACAAACGAACACTGAAGCTTTCTTT.

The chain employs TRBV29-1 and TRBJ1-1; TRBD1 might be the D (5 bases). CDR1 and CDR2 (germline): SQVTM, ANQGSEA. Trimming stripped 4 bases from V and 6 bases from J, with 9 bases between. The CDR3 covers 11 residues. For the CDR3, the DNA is TGCAGCGTTGTGGGGGGGGCTGAAGCTTTCTTT. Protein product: CSVVGGAEAFF. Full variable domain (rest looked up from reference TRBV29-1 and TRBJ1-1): SAVISQKPSRDICQRGTSLTIQCQVDSQVTMMFWYRQQPGQSLTLIATANQGSEATYESGFVIDKFPISRPNLTFSTLTVSNMSPEDSSIYLCSVVGGAEAFFGQGTRLTVV.

In DNA, the CDR3 is TGCGCCAGCAGCCTACGACGAGGTTCCCAAGAGACCCAGTACTTC. Translation gives CASSLRRGSQETQYF. The V and J genes are TRBV4-1 and TRBJ2-5; the D is unclear. CDR1 and CDR2 (germline): MGHRA, YSYEKL. Trimming removed 4 bases from V and 1 base from J, with 13 bases in between. This CDR3 is built from 15 residues.

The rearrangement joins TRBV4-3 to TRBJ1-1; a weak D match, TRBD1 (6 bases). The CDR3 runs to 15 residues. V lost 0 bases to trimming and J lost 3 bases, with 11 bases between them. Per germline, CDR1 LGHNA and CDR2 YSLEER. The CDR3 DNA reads TGCGCCAGCAGCCAAGATGGAGGGGGGTACACTGAAGCTTTCTTT. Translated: CASSQDGGGYTEAFF.

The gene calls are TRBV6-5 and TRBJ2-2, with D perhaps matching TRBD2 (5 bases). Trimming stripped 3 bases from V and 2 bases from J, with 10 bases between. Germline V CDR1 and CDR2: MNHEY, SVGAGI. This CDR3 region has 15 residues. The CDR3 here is CASSYNGLNTGELFF. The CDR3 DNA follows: TGTGCCAGCAGTTATAACGGACTTAACACCGGGGAGCTGTTTTTT.

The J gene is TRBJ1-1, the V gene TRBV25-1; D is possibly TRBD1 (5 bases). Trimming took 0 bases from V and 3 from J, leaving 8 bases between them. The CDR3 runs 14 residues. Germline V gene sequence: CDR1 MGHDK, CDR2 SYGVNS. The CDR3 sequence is CASSEYREDTEAFF. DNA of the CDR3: TGTGCCAGCAGTGAATACAGGGAGGACACTGAAGCTTTCTTT.

The CDR3 protein is CASSPDNSKAFF. The CDR3 region has the DNA TGTGCCAGCAGCCCGGACAATTCTAAAGCTTTCTTT. This sequence joins TRBV7-6 and TRBJ1-1, with a weak D call TRBD1 (5 bases). This CDR3 is built from 12 residues. V lost 5 bases and J lost 9, with 13 bases in between. CDR1 is SGHVS, CDR2 FNYEAQ, per germline. Full variable domain (outside the CDR3, taken from reference TRBV7-6 and TRBJ1-1): GAGVSQSPRYKVTKRGQDVALRCDPISGHVSLYWYRQALGQGPEFLTYFNYEAQQDKSGLPNDRFSAERPEGSISTLTIQRTEQRDSAMYRCASSPDNSKAFFGQGTRLTVV.

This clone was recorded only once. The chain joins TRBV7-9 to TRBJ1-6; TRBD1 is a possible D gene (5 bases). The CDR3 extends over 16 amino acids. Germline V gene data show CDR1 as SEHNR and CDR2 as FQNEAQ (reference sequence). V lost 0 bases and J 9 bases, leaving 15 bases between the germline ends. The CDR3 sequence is CASSLARGPGGSPLHF. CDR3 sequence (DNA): TGTGCCAGCAGCTTAGCCCGAGGACCGGGGGGTTCACCCCTCCACTTT.